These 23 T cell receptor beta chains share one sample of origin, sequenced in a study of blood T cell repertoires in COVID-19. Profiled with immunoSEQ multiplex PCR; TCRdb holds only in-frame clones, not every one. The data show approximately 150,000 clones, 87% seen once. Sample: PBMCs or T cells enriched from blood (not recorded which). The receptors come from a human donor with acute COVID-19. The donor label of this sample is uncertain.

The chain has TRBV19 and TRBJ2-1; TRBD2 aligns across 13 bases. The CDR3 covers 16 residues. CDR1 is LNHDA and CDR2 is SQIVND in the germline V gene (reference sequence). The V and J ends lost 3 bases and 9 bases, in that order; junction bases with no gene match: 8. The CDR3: CASSISGTSGEGEQFF. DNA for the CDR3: TGTGCCAGTAGTATTAGCGGGACTAGCGGGGAAGGTGAGCAGTTCTTC.

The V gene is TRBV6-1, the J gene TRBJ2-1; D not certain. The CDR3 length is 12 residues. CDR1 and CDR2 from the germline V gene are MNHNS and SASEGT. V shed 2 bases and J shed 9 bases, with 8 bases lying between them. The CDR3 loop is CASSEMQIEQFF. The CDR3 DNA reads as TGTGCCAGCAGTGAAATGCAGATTGAGCAGTTCTTC.

CDR3 nucleotide sequence: TGTGCCAGCTCGGGCAGGGCCTCCTACGAGCAGTACTTC. Encoded protein: CASSGRASYEQYF. The V call is TRBV2, the J call TRBJ2-7; the D gene is possibly TRBD1 (5 bases). This CDR3 contains 13 residues. Per the germline V gene, CDR1 is SNHLY and CDR2 is FYNNEI. V was shortened by 8 bases and J by 0 bases, with 11 bases between the two germline ends.

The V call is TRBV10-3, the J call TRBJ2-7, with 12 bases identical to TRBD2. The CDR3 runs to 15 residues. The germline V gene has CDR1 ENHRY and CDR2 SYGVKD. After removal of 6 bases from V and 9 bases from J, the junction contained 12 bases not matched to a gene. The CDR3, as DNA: TGTGCCATCAGCCCCGGGACTAGCGGGTTGCTTGGGCAGTACTTC. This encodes CAISPGTSGLLGQYF.

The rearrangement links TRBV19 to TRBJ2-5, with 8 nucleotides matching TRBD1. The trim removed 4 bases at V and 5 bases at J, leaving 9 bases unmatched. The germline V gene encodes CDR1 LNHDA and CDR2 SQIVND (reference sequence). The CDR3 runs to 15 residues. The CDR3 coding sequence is TGTGCCAGTAGTAGATCCGGACAGGGTGCTGAGACCCAGTACTTC. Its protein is CASSRSGQGAETQYF. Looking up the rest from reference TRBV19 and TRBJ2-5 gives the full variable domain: DGGITQSPKYLFRKEGQNVTLSCEQNLNHDAMYWYRQDPGQGLRLIYYSQIVNDFQKGDIAEGYSVSREKKESFPLTVTSAQKNPTAFYLCASSRSGQGAETQYFGPGTRLLVL.

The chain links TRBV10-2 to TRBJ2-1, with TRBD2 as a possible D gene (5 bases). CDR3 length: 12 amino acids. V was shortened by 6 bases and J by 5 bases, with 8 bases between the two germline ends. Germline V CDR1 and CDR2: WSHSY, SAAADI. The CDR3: CASRGLDNEQFF. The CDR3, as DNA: TGCGCCAGCAGAGGACTCGACAATGAGCAGTTCTTC.

The DNA for the CDR3 is TGTGCCAGCAGTGGGCGACAGGGAGGCCTCGAGCAGTACTTC. Protein product: CASSGRQGGLEQYF. This chain connects TRBV2 to TRBJ2-7; perhaps TRBD1 as D (7 bases). V dropped 4 bases and J dropped 6 bases, with 16 bases sitting between them. There are 14 residues in the CDR3. Germline V CDR1 and CDR2: SNHLY, FYNNEI. The variable domain in full, with the rest retrieved from reference TRBV2 and TRBJ2-7, is EPEVTQTPSHQVTQMGQEVILRCVPISNHLYFYWYRQILGQKVEFLVSFYNNEISEKSEIFDDQFSVERPDGSNFTLKIRSTKLEDSAMYFCASSGRQGGLEQYFGPGTRLTVT.

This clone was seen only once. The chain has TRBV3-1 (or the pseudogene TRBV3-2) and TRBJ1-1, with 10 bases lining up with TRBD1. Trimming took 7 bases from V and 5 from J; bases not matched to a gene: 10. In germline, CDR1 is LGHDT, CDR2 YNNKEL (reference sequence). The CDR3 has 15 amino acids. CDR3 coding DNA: TGTGCCAGCACGCCGCGGGACAGGGGTGGAACTGAAGCTTTCTTT. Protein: CASTPRDRGGTEAFF.

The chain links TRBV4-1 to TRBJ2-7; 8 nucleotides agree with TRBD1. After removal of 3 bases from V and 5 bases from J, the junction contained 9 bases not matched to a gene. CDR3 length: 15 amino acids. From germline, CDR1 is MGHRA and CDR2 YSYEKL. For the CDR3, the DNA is TGCGCCAGCAGCCACGGACAGGGCCTGCTACACGAGCAGTACTTC. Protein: CASSHGQGLLHEQYF.

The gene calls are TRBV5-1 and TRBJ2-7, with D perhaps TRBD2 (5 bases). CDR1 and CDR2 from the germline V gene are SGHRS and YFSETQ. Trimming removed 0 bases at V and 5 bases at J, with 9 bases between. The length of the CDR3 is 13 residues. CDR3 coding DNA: TGCGCCAGCAGCTTGGGGTCGGGGAACGAGCAGTACTTC. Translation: CASSLGSGNEQYF. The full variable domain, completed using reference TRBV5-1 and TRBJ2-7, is KAGVTQTPRYLIKTRGQQVTLSCSPISGHRSVSWYQQTPGQGLQFLFEYFSETQRNKGNFPGRFSGRQFSNSRSEMNVSTLELGDSALYLCASSLGSGNEQYFGPGTRLTVT.

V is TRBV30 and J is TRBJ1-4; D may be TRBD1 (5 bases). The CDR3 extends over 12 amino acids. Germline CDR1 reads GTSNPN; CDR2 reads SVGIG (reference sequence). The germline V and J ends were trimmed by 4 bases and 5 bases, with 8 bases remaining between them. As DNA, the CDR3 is TGTGCCTGGAACGGGGGAAATGAAAAACTGTTTTTT. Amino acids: CAWNGGNEKLFF.

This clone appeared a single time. CDR3 region: CASSPPRQGQTVYEQYF. CDR3 nucleotide sequence: TGTGCCAGCAGCCCACCGCGACAGGGCCAAACAGTCTACGAGCAGTACTTC. The chain recombines TRBV7-9 with TRBJ2-7; 7 positions agree with TRBD1. Germline trimming cut 5 bases from V and 3 bases from J; bases unmatched to any gene: 16. In germline, CDR1 is SEHNR, CDR2 FQNEAQ (reference sequence). This CDR3 has 17 residues. The entire variable domain, with the rest obtained from reference TRBV7-9 and TRBJ2-7, is as follows: DTGVSQNPRHKITKRGQNVTFRCDPISEHNRLYWYRQTLGQGPEFLTYFQNEAQLEKSRLLSDRFSAERPKGSFSTLEIQRTEQGDSAMYLCASSPPRQGQTVYEQYFGPGTRLTVT.

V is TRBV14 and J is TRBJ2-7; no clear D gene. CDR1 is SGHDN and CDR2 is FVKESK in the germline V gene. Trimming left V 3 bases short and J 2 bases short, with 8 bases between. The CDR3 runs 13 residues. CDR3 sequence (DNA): TGTGCCAGCAGCCAGTTACAACCCTACGAGCAGTACTTC. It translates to CASSQLQPYEQYF.

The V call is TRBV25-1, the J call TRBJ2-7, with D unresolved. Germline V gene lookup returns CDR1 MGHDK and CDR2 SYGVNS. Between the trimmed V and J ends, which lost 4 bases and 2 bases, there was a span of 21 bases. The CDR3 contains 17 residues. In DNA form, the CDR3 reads TGTGCCAGCAGTGGCGGCGGAATAGGAAGCCGGGCCTACGAGCAGTACTTC. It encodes CASSGGGIGSRAYEQYF.

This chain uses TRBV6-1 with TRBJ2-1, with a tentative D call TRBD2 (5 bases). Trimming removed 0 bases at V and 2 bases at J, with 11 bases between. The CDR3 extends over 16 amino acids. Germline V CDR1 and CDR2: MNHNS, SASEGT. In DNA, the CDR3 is TGTGCCAGCAGTGAAGCCCGAGCGGCCCCCTACAATGAGCAGTTCTTC. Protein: CASSEARAAPYNEQFF.

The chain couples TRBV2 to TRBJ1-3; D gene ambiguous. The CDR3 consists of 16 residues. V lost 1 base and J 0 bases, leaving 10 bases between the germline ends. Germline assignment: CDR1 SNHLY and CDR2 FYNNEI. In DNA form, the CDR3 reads TGTGCCAGCAGTGAAGGGCAGGCCAGCTCTGGAAACACCATATATTTT. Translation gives CASSEGQASSGNTIYF.

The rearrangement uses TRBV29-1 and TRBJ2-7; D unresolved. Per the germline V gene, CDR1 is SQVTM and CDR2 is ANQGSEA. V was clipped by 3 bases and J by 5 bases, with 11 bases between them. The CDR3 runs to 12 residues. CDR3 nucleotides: TGCAGCGTTGATTTTATCGTCCACGAGCAGTACTTC. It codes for CSVDFIVHEQYF.

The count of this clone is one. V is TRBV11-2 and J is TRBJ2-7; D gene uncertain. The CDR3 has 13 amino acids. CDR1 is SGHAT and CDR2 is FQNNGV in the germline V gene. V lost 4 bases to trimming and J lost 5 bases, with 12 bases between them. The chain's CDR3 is CASSSFVRDEQYF. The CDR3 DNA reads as TGTGCCAGCAGCTCATTTGTCCGAGACGAGCAGTACTTC.

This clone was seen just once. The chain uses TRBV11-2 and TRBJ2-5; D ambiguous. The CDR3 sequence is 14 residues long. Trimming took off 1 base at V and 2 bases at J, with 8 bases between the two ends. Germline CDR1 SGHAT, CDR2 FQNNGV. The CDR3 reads CASSLGPVQETQYF. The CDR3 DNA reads TGTGCCAGCAGCTTAGGGCCAGTGCAAGAGACCCAGTACTTC.

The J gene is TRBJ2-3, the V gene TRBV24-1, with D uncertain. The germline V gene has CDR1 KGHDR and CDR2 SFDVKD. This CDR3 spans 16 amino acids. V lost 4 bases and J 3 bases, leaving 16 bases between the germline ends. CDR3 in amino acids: CATSDRKAVRTDTQYF. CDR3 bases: TGTGCCACCAGTGACCGCAAAGCTGTCAGGACAGATACGCAGTATTTT.

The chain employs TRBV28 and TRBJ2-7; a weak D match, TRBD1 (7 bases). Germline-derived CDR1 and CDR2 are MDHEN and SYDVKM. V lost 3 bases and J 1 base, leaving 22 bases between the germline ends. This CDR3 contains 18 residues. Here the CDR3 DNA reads TGTGCCAGCAGTTTTAATTATGATGAGACAGGGACTTCCTACGAGCAGTACTTC. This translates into CASSFNYDETGTSYEQYF.

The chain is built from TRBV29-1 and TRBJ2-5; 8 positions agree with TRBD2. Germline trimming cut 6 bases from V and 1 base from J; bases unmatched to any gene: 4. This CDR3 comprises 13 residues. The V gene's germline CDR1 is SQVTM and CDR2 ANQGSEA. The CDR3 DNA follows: TGCAGCGTAGGTAGCGGGGCCCAAGAGACCCAGTACTTC. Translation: CSVGSGAQETQYF.

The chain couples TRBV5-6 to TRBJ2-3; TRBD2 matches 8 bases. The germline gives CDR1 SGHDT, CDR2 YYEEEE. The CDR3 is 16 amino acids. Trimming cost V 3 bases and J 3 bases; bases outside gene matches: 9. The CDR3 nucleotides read TGTGCCAGCAGCTCCTCAGGGACTAGTCGGACAGATACGCAGTATTTT. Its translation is CASSSSGTSRTDTQYF. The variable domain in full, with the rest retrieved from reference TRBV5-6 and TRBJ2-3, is DAGVTQSPTHLIKTRGQQVTLRCSPKSGHDTVSWYQQALGQGPQFIFQYYEEEERQRGNFPDRFSGHQFPNYSSELNVNALLLGDSALYLCASSSSGTSRTDTQYFGPGTRLTVL.